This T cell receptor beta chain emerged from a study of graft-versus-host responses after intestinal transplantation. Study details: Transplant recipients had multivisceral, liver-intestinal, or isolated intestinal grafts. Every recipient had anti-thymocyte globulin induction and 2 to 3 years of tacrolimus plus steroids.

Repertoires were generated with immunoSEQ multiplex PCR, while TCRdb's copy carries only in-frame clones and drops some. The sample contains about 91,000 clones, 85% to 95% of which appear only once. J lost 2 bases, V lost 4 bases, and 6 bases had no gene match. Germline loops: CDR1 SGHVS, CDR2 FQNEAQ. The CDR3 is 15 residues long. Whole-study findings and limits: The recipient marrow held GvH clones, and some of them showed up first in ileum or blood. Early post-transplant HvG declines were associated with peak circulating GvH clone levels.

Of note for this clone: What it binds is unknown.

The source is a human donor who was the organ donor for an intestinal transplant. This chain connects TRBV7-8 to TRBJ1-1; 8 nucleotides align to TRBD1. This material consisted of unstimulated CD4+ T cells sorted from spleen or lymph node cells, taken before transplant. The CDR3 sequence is CASSSKTGDNTEAFF. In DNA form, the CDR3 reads TGTGCCAGCAGCTCGAAGACAGGGGACAACACTGAAGCTTTCTTT.